The entry below describes one TCR beta chain. The data stem from a study of blood T cells in healthy people across ages. A second PCR, run for roughly 7 to 11 cycles, used a sample-barcoded 5' primer plus a J-beta primer mix. TCRdb recomputed calls from the 5' RACE reads with MiXCR, one row per CDR3 protein. The table shows about 680,000 distinct CDR3 sequences, with around half occurring only once. V lost 5 bases and J 1 base, leaving 11 bases between the germline ends. The CDR3 is 14 residues long. Germline lookup yields CDR1 LGHDT and CDR2 YNNKEL (reference sequence). The sequenced sample consisted of blood. The receptor comes from a woman between 55 and 75 years old in good health. The chain couples TRBV3-1 to TRBJ1-1; no reliable D call. The CDR3 DNA is TGTGCCAGCAGCTTCGAGGCAGGGAACACTGAAGCTTTCTTT. As protein: CASSFEAGNTEAFF.